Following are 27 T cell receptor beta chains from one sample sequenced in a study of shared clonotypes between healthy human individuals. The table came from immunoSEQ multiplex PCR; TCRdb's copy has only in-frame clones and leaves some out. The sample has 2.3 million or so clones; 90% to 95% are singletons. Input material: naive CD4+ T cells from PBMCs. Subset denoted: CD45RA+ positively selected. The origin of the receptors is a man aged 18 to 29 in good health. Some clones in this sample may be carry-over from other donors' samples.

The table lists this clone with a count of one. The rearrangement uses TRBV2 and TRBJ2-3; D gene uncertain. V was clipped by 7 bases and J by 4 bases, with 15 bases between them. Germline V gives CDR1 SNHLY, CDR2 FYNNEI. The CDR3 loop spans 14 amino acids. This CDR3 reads CASILGIRSDTQYF. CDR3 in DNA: TGTGCCAGCATCTTAGGGATTAGGTCAGATACGCAGTATTTT. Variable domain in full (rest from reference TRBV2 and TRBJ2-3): EPEVTQTPSHQVTQMGQEVILRCVPISNHLYFYWYRQILGQKVEFLVSFYNNEISEKSEIFDDQFSVERPDGSNFTLKIRSTKLEDSAMYFCASILGIRSDTQYFGPGTRLTVL.

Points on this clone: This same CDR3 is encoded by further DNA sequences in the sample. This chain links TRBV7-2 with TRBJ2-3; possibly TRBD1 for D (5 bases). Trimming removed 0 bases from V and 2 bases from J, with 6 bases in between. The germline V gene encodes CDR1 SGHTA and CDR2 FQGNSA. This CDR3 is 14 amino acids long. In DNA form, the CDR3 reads TGTGCCAGCAGCTTAGCAGGGGCCACAGATACGCAGTATTTT. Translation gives CASSLAGATDTQYF.

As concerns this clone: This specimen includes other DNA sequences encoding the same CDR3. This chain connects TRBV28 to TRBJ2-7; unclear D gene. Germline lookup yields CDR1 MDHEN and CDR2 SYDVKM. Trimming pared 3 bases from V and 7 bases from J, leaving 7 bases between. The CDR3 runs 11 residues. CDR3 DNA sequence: TGTGCCAGCAGTTTGCGTTTTGAGCAGTACTTC. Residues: CASSLRFEQYF. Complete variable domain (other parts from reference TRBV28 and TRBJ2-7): DVKVTQSSRYLVKRTGEKVFLECVQDMDHENMFWYRQDPGLGLRLIYFSYDVKMKEKGDIPEGYSVSREKKERFSLILESASTNQTSMYLCASSLRFEQYFGPGTRLTVT.

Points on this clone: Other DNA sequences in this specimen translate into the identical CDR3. CDR3 loop: CASSPGPLAKNIQYF. The CDR3, as DNA: TGTGCCAGCAGCCCAGGGCCACTAGCCAAAAACATTCAGTACTTC. The V and J genes are TRBV5-6 and TRBJ2-4, with a weak D call TRBD1 (5 bases). The length of the CDR3 is 15 residues. Per germline, CDR1 SGHDT and CDR2 YYEEEE. The V end was cut by 4 bases, the J end by 0 bases, with 11 bases between.

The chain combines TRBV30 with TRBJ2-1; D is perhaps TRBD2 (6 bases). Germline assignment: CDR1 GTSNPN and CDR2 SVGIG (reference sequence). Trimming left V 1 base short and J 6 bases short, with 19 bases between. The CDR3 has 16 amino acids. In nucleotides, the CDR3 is TGTGCCTGGAGTGCGGGGGTCGGGGGATTCAGCAATGAGCAGTTCTTC. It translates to CAWSAGVGGFSNEQFF.

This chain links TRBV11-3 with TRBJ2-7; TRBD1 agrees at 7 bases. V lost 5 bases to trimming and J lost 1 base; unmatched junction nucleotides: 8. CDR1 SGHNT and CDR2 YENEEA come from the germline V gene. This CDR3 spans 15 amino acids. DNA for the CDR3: TGTGCCAGCAGCCTCAGGACAGGAACTTCCTACGAGCAGTACTTC. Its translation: CASSLRTGTSYEQYF.

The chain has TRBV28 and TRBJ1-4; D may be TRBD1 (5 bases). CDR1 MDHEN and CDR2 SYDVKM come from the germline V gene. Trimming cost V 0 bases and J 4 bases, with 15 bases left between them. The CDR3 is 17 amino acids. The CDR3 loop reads CASSLWGRGGINEKLFF. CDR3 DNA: TGTGCCAGCAGTTTATGGGGGAGGGGAGGTATTAATGAAAAACTGTTTTTT.

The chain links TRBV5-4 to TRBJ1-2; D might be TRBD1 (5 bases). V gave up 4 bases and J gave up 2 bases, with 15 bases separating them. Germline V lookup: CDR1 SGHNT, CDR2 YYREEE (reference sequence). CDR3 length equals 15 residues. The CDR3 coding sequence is TGTGCCAGCAGCCCGCGGGGGTGGATAAACTATGGCTACACCTTC. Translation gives CASSPRGWINYGYTF.

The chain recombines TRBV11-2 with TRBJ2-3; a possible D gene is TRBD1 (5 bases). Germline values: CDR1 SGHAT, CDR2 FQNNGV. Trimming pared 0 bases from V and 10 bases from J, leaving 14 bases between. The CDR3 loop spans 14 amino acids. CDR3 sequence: CASSLDPGRSAQYF. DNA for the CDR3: TGTGCCAGCAGCTTAGACCCAGGGCGGTCGGCGCAGTATTTT. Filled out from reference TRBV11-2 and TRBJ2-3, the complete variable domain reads EAGVAQSPRYKIIEKRQSVAFWCNPISGHATLYWYQQILGQGPKLLIQFQNNGVVDDSQLPKDRFSAERLKGVDSTLKIQPAKLEDSAVYLCASSLDPGRSAQYFGPGTRLTVL.

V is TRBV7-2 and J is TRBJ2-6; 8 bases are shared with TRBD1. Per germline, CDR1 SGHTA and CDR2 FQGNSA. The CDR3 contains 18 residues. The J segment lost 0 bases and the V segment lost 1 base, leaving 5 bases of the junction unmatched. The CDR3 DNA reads TGTGCCAGCAGCTTAGTGGGGACAGGTTCCTCTGGGGCCAACGTCCTGACTTTC. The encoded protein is CASSLVGTGSSGANVLTF. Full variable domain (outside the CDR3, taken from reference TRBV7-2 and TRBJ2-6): GAGVSQSPSNKVTEKGKDVELRCDPISGHTALYWYRQSLGQGLEFLIYFQGNSAPDKSGLPSDRFSAERTGGSVSTLTIQRTQQEDSAVYLCASSLVGTGSSGANVLTFGAGSRLTVL.

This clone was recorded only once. CDR3 amino acids: CASGTRTGRGVTEAFF. In nucleotides, the CDR3 is TGTGCTAGTGGCACAAGGACAGGGCGGGGGGTCACTGAAGCTTTCTTT. The chain has TRBV12-5 and TRBJ1-1, with TRBD1 matching 8 bases. Trimming took 6 bases from V and 4 from J; bases not matched to a gene: 13. There are 16 residues in the CDR3. CDR1 and CDR2 from the germline V gene are LGHNT and FRNRAP. The variable domain in full, completed from reference TRBV12-5 and TRBJ1-1, reads DARVTQTPRHKVTEMGQEVTMRCQPILGHNTVFWYRQTMMQGLELLAYFRNRAPLDDSGMPKDRFSAEMPDATLATLKIQPSEPRDSAVYFCASGTRTGRGVTEAFFGQGTRLTVV.

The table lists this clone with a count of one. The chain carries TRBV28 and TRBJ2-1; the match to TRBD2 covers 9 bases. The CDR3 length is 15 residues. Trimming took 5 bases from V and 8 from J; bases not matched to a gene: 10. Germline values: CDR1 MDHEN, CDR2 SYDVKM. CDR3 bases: TGTGCCAGCAGTCCTTCTAGCGGGATCCTCGATGAGCAGTTCTTC. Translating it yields CASSPSSGILDEQFF.

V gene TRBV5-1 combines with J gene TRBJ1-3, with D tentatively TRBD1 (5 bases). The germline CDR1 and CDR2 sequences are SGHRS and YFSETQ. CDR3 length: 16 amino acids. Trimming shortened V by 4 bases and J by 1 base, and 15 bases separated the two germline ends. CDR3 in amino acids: CASSPGARISGNTIYF. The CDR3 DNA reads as TGCGCCAGCAGCCCCGGGGCGCGTATTTCTGGAAACACCATATATTTT.

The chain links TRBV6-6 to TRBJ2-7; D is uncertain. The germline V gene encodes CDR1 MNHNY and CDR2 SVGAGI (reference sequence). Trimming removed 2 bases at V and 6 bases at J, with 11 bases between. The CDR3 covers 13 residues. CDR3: CASSYGQNGEQYF. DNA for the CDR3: TGTGCCAGCAGTTACGGGCAGAACGGCGAGCAGTACTTC.

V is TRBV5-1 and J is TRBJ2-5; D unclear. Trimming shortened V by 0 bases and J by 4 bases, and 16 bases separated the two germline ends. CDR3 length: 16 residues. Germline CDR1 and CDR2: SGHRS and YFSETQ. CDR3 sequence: CASSLARLGSTETQYF. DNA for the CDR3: TGCGCCAGCAGCTTGGCCCGCCTCGGCAGCACAGAGACCCAGTACTTC.

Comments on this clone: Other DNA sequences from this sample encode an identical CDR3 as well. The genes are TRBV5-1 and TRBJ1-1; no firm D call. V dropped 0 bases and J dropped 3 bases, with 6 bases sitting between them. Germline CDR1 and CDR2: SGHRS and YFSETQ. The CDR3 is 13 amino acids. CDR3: CASSLVPDTEAFF. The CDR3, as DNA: TGCGCCAGCAGCTTGGTTCCAGACACTGAAGCTTTCTTT.

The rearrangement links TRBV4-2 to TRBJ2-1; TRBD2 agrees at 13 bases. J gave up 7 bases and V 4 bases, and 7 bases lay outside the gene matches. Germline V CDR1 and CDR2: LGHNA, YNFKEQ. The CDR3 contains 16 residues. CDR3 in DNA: TGTGCCAGCAGCCTCGGACTAGCGGGAGTAGGGAATGAGCAGTTCTTC. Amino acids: CASSLGLAGVGNEQFF.

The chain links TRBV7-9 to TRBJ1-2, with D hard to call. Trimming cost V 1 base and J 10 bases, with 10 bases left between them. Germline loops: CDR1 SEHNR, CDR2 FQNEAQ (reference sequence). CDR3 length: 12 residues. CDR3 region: CASSLDGGNYTF. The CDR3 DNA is TGTGCCAGCAGCTTAGACGGAGGGAACTACACCTTC. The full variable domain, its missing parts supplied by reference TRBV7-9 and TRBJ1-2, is DTGVSQNPRHKITKRGQNVTFRCDPISEHNRLYWYRQTLGQGPEFLTYFQNEAQLEKSRLLSDRFSAERPKGSFSTLEIQRTEQGDSAMYLCASSLDGGNYTFGSGTRLTVV.

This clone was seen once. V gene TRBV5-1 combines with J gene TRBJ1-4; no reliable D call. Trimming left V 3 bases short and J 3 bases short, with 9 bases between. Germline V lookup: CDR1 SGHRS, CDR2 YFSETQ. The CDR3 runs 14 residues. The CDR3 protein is CASSSQSSNEKLFF. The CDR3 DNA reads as TGCGCCAGCAGCTCTCAGTCTTCTAATGAAAAACTGTTTTTT.

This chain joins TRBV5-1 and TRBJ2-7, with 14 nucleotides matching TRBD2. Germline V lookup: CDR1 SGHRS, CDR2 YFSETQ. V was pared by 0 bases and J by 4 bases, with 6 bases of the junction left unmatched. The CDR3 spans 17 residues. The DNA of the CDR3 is TGCGCCAGCAGCTTGGAAGGGGGACTAGCGGGAGAGTACGAGCAGTACTTC. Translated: CASSLEGGLAGEYEQYF.

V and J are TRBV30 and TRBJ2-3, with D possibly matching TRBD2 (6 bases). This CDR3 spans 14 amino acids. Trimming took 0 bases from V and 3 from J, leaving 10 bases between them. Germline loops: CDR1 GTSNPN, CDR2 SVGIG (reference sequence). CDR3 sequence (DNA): TGTGCCTGGAGTGTACTTGGGACTACAGATACGCAGTATTTT. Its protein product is CAWSVLGTTDTQYF.

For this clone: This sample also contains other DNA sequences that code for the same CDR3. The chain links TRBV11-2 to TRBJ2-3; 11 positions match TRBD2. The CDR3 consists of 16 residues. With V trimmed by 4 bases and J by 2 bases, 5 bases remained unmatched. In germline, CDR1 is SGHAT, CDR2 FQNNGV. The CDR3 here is CASSSRLAGSTDTQYF. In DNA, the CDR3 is TGTGCCAGCAGCTCCCGACTAGCGGGATCCACAGATACGCAGTATTTT.

The CDR3 sequence: CASSQPLNTEAFF. The CDR3 DNA reads as TGTGCCAGCAGTCAGCCACTGAACACTGAAGCTTTCTTT. This chain joins TRBV5-4 and TRBJ1-1; no definite D call. The CDR3 extends over 13 amino acids. Per germline, CDR1 SGHNT and CDR2 YYREEE (reference sequence). Trimming took off 5 bases at V and 0 bases at J, with 8 bases between the two ends.

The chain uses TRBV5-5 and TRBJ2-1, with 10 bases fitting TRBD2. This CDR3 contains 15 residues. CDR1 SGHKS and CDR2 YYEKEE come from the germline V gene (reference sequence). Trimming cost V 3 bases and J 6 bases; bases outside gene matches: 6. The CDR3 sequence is CASSSSGRGLNEQFF. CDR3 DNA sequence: TGTGCCAGCAGCTCCAGCGGGAGGGGACTCAATGAGCAGTTCTTC. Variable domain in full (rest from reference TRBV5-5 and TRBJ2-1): DAGVTQSPTHLIKTRGQQVTLRCSPISGHKSVSWYQQVLGQGPQFIFQYYEKEERGRGNFPDRFSARQFPNYSSELNVNALLLGDSALYLCASSSSGRGLNEQFFGPGTRLTVL.

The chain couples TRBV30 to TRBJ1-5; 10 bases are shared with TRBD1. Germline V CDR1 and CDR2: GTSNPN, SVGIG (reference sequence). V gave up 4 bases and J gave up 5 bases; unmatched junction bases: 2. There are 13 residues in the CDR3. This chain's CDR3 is CAWTGTGDQPQHF. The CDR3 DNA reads TGTGCCTGGACCGGGACAGGGGATCAGCCCCAGCATTTT.

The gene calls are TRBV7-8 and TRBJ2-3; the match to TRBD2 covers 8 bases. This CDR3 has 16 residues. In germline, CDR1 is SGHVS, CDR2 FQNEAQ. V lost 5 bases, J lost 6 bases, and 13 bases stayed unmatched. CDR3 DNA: TGTGCCAGCAGCCCACGATTAAGCGGGAGTTCCGATACGCAGTATTTT. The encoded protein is CASSPRLSGSSDTQYF.

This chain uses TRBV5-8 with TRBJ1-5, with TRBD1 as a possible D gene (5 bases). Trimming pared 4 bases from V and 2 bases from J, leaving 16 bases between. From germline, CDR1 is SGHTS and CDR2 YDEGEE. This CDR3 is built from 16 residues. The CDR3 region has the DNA TGTGCCAGCAGCCGGGCCCGGGACGTAGGCAATCAGCCCCAGCATTTT. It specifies CASSRARDVGNQPQHF.